The subject of this entry is one TCR beta chain. The sample belongs to a study of blood T cell repertoires in COVID-19. At the level of the study: Both acute and convalescent COVID-19 samples were obtained from the United States, Italy and Spain.

This CDR3 spans 16 amino acids. Germline V CDR1 and CDR2: SGHRS, YFSETQ. The germline V and J ends were trimmed by 0 bases and 4 bases, with 16 bases remaining between them. Original methodology: From reference gene primer amplification, estimates of nucleated cell counts were derived. Generated by immunoSEQ multiplex PCR, the TCRdb table keeps only in-frame clones and is missing some. V and J calls plus clone size are reproduced from that table; the DNA served to infer D and trimming. The table lists hundreds of thousands of clones, roughly nine tenths of them singletons. The J gene is TRBJ1-2, the V gene TRBV5-1, with TRBD1 as a possible D gene (5 bases). Material: peripheral blood. The TCR comes from a woman in her 50s who had recovered from COVID-19. The CDR3 DNA reads as TGCGCCAGCAGCTTGGAAGGATCGGGGGAGGGCTATGGCTACACCTTC. It codes for CASSLEGSGEGYGYTF.